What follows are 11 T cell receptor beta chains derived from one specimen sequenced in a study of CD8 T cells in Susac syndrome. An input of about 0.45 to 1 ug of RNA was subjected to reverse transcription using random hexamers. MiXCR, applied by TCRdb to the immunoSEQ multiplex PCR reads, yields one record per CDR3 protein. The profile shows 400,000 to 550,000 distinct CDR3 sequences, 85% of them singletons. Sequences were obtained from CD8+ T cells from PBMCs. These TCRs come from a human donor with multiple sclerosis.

As DNA, the CDR3 is TGCGCCAGCAGCCAAGGGGGCACCGACACCGTGACAGATACGCAGTATTTT. This sequence encodes CASSQGGTDTVTDTQYF. The V and J genes are TRBV4-1 and TRBJ2-3; D perhaps matches TRBD1 (5 bases). CDR1 and CDR2 (germline): MGHRA, YSYEKL. This CDR3 has 17 residues. V lost 1 base and J lost 3, with 17 bases in between.

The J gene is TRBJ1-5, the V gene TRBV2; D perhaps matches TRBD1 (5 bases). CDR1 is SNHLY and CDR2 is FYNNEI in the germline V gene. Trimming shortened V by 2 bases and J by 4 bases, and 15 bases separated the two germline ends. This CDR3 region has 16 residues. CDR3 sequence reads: CASSEPGRSLNQPQHF. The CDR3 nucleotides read TGTGCCAGCAGTGAACCGGGACGGAGCCTTAATCAGCCCCAGCATTTT.

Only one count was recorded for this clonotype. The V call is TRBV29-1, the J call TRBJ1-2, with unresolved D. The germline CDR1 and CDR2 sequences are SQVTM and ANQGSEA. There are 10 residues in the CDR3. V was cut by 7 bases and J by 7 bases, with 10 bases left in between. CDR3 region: CSATDVGYTF. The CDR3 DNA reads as TGCAGCGCGACGGATGTTGGCTACACCTTC.

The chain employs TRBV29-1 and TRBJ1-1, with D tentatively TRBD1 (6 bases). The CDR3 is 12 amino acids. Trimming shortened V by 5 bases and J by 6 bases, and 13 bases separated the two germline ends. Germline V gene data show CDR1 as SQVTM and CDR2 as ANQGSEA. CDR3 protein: CSVRTADPEAFF. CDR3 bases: TGCAGCGTTAGGACAGCGGACCCTGAAGCTTTCTTT. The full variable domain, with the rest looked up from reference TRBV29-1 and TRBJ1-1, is SAVISQKPSRDICQRGTSLTIQCQVDSQVTMMFWYRQQPGQSLTLIATANQGSEATYESGFVIDKFPISRPNLTFSTLTVSNMSPEDSSIYLCSVRTADPEAFFGQGTRLTVV.

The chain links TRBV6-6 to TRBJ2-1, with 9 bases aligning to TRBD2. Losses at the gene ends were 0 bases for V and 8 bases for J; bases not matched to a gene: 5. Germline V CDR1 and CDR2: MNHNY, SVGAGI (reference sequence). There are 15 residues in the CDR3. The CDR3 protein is CASSYSAGGQHEQFF. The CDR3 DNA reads TGTGCCAGCAGTTACTCGGCGGGGGGGCAACATGAGCAGTTCTTC.

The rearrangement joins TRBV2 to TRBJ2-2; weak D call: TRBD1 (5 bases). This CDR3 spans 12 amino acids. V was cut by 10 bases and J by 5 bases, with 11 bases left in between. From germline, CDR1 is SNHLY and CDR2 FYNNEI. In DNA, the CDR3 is TGTGCCACCCTCAAGGGGACCGGGGAGCTGTTTTTT. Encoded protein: CATLKGTGELFF.

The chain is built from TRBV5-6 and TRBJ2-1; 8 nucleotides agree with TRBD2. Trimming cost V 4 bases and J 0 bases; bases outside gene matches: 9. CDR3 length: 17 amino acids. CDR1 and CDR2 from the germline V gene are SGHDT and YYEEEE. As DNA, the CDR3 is TGTGCCAGCAGCCTAGACGGGGGGGTTAGCTCCTACAATGAGCAGTTCTTC. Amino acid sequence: CASSLDGGVSSYNEQFF.

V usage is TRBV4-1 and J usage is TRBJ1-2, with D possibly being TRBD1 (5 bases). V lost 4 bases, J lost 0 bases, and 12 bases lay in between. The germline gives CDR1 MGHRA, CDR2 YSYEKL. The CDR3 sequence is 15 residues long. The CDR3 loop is CASSPILTANYGYTF. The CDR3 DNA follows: TGCGCCAGCAGCCCAATATTGACAGCTAACTATGGCTACACCTTC.

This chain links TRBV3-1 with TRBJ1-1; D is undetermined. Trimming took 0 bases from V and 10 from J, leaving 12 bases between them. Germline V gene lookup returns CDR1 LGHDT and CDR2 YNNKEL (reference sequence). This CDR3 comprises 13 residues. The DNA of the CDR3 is TGTGCCAGCAGCCAAGATTTAACCATGGGAGCTTTCTTT. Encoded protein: CASSQDLTMGAFF.

The CDR3 here is CASSLFGGSRGYTF. In DNA form, the CDR3 reads TGCGCCAGCAGCTTGTTCGGCGGGTCCCGGGGCTACACCTTC. The chain uses TRBV5-1 and TRBJ1-2, with D unclear. CDR1 and CDR2 (germline): SGHRS, YFSETQ. V was trimmed by 1 base and J by 8 bases, leaving 15 bases between them. The CDR3 runs to 14 residues.

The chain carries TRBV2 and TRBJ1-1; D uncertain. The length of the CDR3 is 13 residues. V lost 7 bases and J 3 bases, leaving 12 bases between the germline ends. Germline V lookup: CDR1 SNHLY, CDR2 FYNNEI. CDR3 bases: TGTGCCAGCAATCCATCCTGGGACACTGAAGCTTTCTTT. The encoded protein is CASNPSWDTEAFF.